The 3 T cell receptor beta chains in this list originate from one sample, sequenced in a study of response to subunit inactivated influenza vaccine. TCRdb independently ran MiXCR on the RT-PCR reads; one entry per CDR3 protein. The sample contains about half a million distinct CDR3 sequences, approximately 24% of which appear only once. The specimen was CD4+ T cells sorted from PBMCs, collected more than 4 days after vaccination. The source of these receptors is a man in his fifties who received an inactivated influenza vaccine.

The chain combines TRBV12-3 or TRBV12-4 with TRBJ2-2, with D hard to call. This CDR3 is built from 14 residues. V was clipped by 4 bases and J by 1 base, with 7 bases between them. The CDR3: CASSSLMNTGELFF. Here the CDR3 DNA reads TGTGCCAGCAGTTCTCTGATGAACACCGGGGAGCTGTTTTTT.

The chain employs TRBV19 and TRBJ2-1, with D perhaps matching TRBD2 (6 bases). The CDR3 has 13 residues. Between the trimmed V and J ends, which lost 6 bases and 7 bases, there was a span of 13 bases. Germline CDR1 LNHDA, CDR2 SQIVND (reference sequence). CDR3 residues: CASRVAGRNEQFF. CDR3 in DNA: TGTGCCAGTAGGGTGGCGGGAAGAAATGAGCAGTTCTTC.

This clonotype appeared a single time. This chain joins TRBV28 and TRBJ2-1, with 7 bases lining up with TRBD2. Germline values: CDR1 MDHEN, CDR2 SYDVKM. The length of the CDR3 is 19 residues. Trimming at V came to 1 base and at J to 0 bases, leaving 12 bases not matched to a gene. CDR3 DNA sequence: TGTGCCAGCAGTTTATATCCCTGGCGGCGGGGGAGCTCCTACAATGAGCAGTTCTTC. This codes for CASSLYPWRRGSSYNEQFF.